This TCR beta chain derives from a study of blood T cell repertoires in COVID-19. This clone was seen at least ten times. The germline V gene encodes CDR1 LNHDA and CDR2 SQIVND (reference sequence). The CDR3 runs to 15 residues. Trimming left V 5 bases short and J 4 bases short, with 17 bases between. TCRdb's table, derived via immunoSEQ multiplex PCR, lists solely in-frame clones and lacks some. The sample shows some 140,000 clones, roughly 76% of them seen only once. The chain joins TRBV19 to TRBJ1-1, with D possibly being TRBD1 (5 bases). This clonotype was obtained from an older man with acute or convalescent COVID-19. The sample consisted of peripheral blood. CDR3: CASSPPLGGFTEAFF. The CDR3, as DNA: TGTGCCAGTAGTCCCCCCTTGGGGGGTTTCACTGAAGCTTTCTTT.